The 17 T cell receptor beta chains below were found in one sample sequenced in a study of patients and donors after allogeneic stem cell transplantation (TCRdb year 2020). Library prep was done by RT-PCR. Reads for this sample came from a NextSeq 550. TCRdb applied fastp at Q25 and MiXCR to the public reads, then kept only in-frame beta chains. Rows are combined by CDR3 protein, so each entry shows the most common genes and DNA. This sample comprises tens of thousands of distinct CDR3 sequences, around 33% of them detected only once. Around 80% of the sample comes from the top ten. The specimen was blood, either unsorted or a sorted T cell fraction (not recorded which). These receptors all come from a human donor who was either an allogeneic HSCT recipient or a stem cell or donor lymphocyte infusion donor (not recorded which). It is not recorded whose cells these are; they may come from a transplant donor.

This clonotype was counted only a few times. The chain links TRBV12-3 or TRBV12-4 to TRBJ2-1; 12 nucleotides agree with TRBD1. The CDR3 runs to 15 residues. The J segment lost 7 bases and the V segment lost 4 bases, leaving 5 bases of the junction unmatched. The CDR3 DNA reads TGTGCCAGCAGTTCACCGGGACAGGGGGCAAATGAGCAGTTCTTC. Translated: CASSSPGQGANEQFF.

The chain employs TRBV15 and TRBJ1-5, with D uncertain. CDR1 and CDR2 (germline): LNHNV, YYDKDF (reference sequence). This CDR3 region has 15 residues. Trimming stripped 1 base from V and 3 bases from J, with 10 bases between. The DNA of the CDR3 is TGTGCCACCAGCAGAGGCCGGTCCCCCAATCAGCCCCAGCATTTT. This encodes CATSRGRSPNQPQHF.

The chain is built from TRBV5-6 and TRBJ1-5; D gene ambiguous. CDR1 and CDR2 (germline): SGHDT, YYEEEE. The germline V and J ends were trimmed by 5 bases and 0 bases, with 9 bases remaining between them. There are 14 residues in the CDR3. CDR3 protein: CASSRTVSNQPQHF. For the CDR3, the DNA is TGTGCCAGCAGTAGGACTGTTAGCAATCAGCCCCAGCATTTT.

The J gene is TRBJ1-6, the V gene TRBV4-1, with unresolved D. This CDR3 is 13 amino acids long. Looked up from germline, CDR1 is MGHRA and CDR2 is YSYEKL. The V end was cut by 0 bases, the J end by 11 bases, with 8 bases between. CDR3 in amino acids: CASSQDPETPLHF. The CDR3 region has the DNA TGCGCCAGCAGCCAAGATCCGGAAACACCCCTCCACTTT.

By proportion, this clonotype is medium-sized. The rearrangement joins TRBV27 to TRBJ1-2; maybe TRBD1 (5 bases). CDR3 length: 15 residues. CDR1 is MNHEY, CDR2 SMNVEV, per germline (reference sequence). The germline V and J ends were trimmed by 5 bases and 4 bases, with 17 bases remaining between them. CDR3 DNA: TGTGCCAGCAGTCCATACCCCACGGGGACCTATGGCTACACCTTC. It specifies CASSPYPTGTYGYTF.

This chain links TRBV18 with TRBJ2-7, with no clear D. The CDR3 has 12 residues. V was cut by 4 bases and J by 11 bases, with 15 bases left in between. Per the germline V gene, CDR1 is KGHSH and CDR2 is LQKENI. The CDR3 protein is CASSRPPGPEYF. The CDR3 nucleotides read TGTGCCAGCTCACGACCCCCCGGGCCCGAGTACTTC.

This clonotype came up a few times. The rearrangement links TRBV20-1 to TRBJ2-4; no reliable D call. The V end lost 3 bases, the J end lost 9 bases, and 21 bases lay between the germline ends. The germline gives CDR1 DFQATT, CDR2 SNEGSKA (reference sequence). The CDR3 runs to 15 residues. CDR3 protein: CSASFGPFKTGIQYF. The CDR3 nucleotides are TGCAGTGCTAGCTTTGGCCCTTTTAAGACGGGCATTCAGTACTTC.

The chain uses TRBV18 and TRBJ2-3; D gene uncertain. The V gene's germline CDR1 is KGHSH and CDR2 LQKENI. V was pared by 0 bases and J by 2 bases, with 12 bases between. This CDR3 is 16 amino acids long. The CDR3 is CASSPPGFTTTDTQYF. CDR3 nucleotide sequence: TGTGCCAGCTCACCACCAGGATTCACCACCACAGATACGCAGTATTTT.

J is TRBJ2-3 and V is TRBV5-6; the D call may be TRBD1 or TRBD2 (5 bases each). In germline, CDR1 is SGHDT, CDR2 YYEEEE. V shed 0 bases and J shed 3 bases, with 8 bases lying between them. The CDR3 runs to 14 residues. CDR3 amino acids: CASSLGGGTDTQYF. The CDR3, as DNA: TGTGCCAGCAGCTTGGGGGGCGGGACAGATACGCAGTATTTT.

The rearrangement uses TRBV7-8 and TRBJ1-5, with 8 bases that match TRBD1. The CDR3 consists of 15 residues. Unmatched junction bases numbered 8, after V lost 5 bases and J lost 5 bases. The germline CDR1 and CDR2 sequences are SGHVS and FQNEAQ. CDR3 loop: CASSAQGARDQPQHF. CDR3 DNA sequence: TGTGCCAGCAGCGCGCAGGGGGCACGGGATCAGCCCCAGCATTTT.

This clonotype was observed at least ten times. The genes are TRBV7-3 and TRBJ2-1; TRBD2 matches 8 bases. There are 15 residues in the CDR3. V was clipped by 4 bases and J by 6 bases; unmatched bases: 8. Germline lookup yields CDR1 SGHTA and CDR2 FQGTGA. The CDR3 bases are TGTGCCAGCAGCTCGAGCGGGAGCCCCGGCAATGAGCAGTTCTTC. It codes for CASSSSGSPGNEQFF.

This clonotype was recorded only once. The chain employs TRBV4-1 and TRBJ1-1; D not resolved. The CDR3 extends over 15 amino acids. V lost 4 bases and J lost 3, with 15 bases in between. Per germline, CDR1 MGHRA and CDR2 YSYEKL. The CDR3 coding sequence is TGCGCCAGCAGCCCCATGCGGGTTTTGGACACTGAAGCTTTCTTT. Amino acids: CASSPMRVLDTEAFF.

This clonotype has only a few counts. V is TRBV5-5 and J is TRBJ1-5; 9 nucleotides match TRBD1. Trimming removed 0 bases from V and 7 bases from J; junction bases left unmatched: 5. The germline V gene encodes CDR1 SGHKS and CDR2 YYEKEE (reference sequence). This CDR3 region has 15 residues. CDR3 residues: CASSLAGQGTQPQHF. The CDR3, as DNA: TGTGCCAGCAGCTTGGCTGGACAGGGGACGCAGCCCCAGCATTTT.

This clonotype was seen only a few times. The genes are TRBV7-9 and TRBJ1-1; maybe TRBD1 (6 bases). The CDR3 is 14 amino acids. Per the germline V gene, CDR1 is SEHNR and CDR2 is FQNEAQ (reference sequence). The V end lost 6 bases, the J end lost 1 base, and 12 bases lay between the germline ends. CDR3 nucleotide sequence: TGTGCCAGCAGGCCGGGACAAAAGAACACTGAAGCTTTCTTT. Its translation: CASRPGQKNTEAFF.

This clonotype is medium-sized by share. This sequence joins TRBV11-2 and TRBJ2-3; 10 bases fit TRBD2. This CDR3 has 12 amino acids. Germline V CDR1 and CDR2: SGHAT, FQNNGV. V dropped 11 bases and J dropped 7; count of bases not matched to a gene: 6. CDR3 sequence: CASYSGGNTQYF. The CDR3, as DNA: TGTGCCTCATATAGCGGGGGGAATACGCAGTATTTT.

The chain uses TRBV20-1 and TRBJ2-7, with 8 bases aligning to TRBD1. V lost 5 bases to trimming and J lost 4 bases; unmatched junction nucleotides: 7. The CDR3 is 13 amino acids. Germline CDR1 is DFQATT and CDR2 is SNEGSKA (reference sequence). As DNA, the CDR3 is TGCAGTGCTTTAGGGACAGGCCCTTACGAGCAGTACTTC. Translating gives CSALGTGPYEQYF.

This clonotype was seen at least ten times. CDR3: CASSHETGEVGYTF. CDR3 nucleotide sequence: TGCGCCAGCAGCCACGAGACAGGGGAGGTTGGCTACACCTTC. The genes are TRBV4-3 and TRBJ1-2; the match to TRBD1 covers 8 bases. The CDR3 sequence is 14 residues long. CDR1 and CDR2 from the germline V gene are LGHNA and YSLEER. The V gene end was trimmed by 3 bases and the J gene end by 7 bases; junction bases not matched to a gene: 7.